The 10 T cell receptor beta chains below were found in one sample sequenced in a study of identifying expanded T cells in peripheral blood (dated by TCRdb to 2018 to 2020). The method behind the library was the immunoSEQ multiplex PCR assay. This immuneACCESS table, as held by TCRdb, lists in-frame sequences with V and J called but not all clones. Of the missing ones, under half trace to an unresolved V gene in checked studies; the others have no known cause. The table for this sample lists tens of thousands of clones; around 90% of them were counted only once. The ten most abundant clones make up 4.5% to 7% of the sample. The specimen was blood. The receptors originated from a person between 18 and 75 years old in good health.

The chain joins TRBV28 to TRBJ2-7, with unresolved D. Per germline, CDR1 MDHEN and CDR2 SYDVKM. V dropped 5 bases and J dropped 6 bases, with 11 bases sitting between them. CDR3 size: 12 residues. The CDR3 DNA sequence: TGTGCCAGCAGTCTCTCCAAGGGCGAGCAGTACTTC. Protein product: CASSLSKGEQYF.

V gene TRBV4-3 combines with J gene TRBJ2-1; TRBD1 matches 9 bases. V trimming: 0 bases; J trimming: 4 bases; junction bases outside the gene matches: 13. There are 19 residues in the CDR3. Per the germline V gene, CDR1 is LGHNA and CDR2 is YSLEER. Here the CDR3 reads CASSQEQDRGPAGYNEQFF. DNA of the CDR3: TGCGCCAGCAGCCAAGAACAGGACAGGGGACCCGCTGGGTACAATGAGCAGTTCTTC.

The chain couples TRBV7-8 to TRBJ2-1; weak D call: TRBD2 (7 bases). In germline, CDR1 is SGHVS, CDR2 FQNEAQ. The CDR3 is 16 residues long. V dropped 4 bases and J dropped 6 bases, with 19 bases sitting between them. The CDR3 protein is CASSSIRGGLLNEQFF. The DNA of the CDR3 is TGTGCCAGCAGCTCGATTAGGGGGGGACTCCTCAATGAGCAGTTCTTC.

The V call is TRBV29-1, the J call TRBJ2-7; 8 bases fit TRBD1. CDR3 length: 12 amino acids. Germline-derived CDR1 and CDR2 are SQVTM and ANQGSEA. CDR3 in amino acids: CGSQGADYEQYF. CDR3 nucleotides: TGCGGCTCCCAGGGGGCGGACTACGAGCAGTACTTC.

Here the CDR3 reads CASRGGRETQYF. The DNA for the CDR3 is TGTGCCAGCCGGGGGGGCAGGGAGACCCAGTACTTC. This chain uses TRBV2 with TRBJ2-5, with 8 bases fitting TRBD2. Germline V gene lookup returns CDR1 SNHLY and CDR2 FYNNEI. V shed 8 bases and J 5 bases; nucleotides not matched to a gene: 4. This CDR3 has 12 residues.

V usage is TRBV6-5 and J usage is TRBJ1-2; no clear D gene. CDR1 and CDR2 (germline): MNHEY, SVGAGI. V gave up 0 bases and J gave up 5 bases, with 7 bases separating them. This CDR3 comprises 13 residues. The CDR3 DNA follows: TGTGCCAGCAGTTACTCGAGTTATTATGGCTACACCTTC. Its protein product is CASSYSSYYGYTF.

The chain is built from TRBV2 and TRBJ2-3; TRBD2 is a possible D gene (5 bases). V was cut by 7 bases and J by 3 bases, with 11 bases left in between. CDR1 and CDR2 from the germline V gene are SNHLY and FYNNEI. The CDR3 is 13 residues long. DNA of the CDR3: TGTGCCAGCACTCGGGGTTTGACAGATACGCAGTATTTT. It translates to CASTRGLTDTQYF.

The chain is built from TRBV5-8 and TRBJ1-4; D may be TRBD1 (6 bases). V was cut by 2 bases and J by 4 bases, with 15 bases left in between. CDR3 size: 16 residues. In germline, CDR1 is SGHTS, CDR2 YDEGEE. The CDR3 region is CASSLALAQGNEKLFF. CDR3 nucleotide sequence: TGTGCCAGCAGCTTAGCCCTAGCACAGGGTAATGAAAAACTGTTTTTT.

This clone appeared once. V and J are TRBV10-3 and TRBJ1-1; D unclear. Looked up from germline, CDR1 is ENHRY and CDR2 is SYGVKD. Trimming removed 4 bases at V and 2 bases at J, with 11 bases between. CDR3 length: 14 residues. This CDR3 reads CAISVAPTNTEAFF. The CDR3 DNA follows: TGTGCCATCAGTGTGGCACCGACTAACACTGAAGCTTTCTTT.

This sequence joins TRBV5-1 and TRBJ2-3, with a tentative D call TRBD1 (6 bases). V was cut by 7 bases and J by 0 bases, with 15 bases left in between. Germline CDR1 SGHRS, CDR2 YFSETQ. The CDR3 runs 15 residues. The CDR3 protein is CASATGQMSTDTQYF. As DNA, the CDR3 is TGCGCCAGCGCCACAGGACAGATGAGCACAGATACGCAGTATTTT.